Below, 10 T cell receptor beta chains from the same sample are listed, as sequenced in a study of CD8 T cells in Susac syndrome. With random hexamers, roughly 0.45 to 1 ug RNA was reverse transcribed. TCRdb recomputed calls from the immunoSEQ multiplex PCR reads with MiXCR, one row per CDR3 protein. The sample lists around 110,000 distinct CDR3 sequences, approximately 94% occurring once. Sequenced sample: CD8+ T cells from PBMCs. Receptors originate from a human donor with Susac syndrome.

The V and J genes are TRBV27 and TRBJ2-1, with a tentative D call TRBD2 (5 bases). The V and J ends lost 2 bases and 7 bases respectively, with 12 bases between them. This CDR3 spans 14 amino acids. Germline CDR1 and CDR2: MNHEY and SMNVEV (reference sequence). The CDR3: CASSLGLTRNEQFF. The DNA for the CDR3 is TGTGCCAGCAGTTTAGGCCTAACTAGGAATGAGCAGTTCTTC.

The chain uses TRBV5-1 and TRBJ1-2, with D unresolved. Looked up from germline, CDR1 is SGHRS and CDR2 is YFSETQ. The CDR3 is 13 amino acids. V shed 1 base and J shed 6 bases, with 10 bases lying between them. Here the CDR3 reads CASSLSGPDGYTF. For the CDR3, the DNA is TGCGCCAGCAGCTTGTCAGGCCCCGATGGCTACACCTTC.

This rearrangement joins TRBV7-2 to TRBJ1-3, with 8 nucleotides matching TRBD1. This CDR3 comprises 13 residues. Germline V gene data show CDR1 as SGHTA and CDR2 as FQGNSA. With V trimmed by 5 bases and J by 8 bases, 5 bases remained unmatched. The CDR3 loop reads CASSHTGGDTIYF. Here the CDR3 DNA reads TGTGCCAGCAGCCACACAGGGGGAGACACCATATATTTT.

The chain couples TRBV29-1 to TRBJ2-1; 8 bases align to TRBD2. Germline V gene data show CDR1 as SQVTM and CDR2 as ANQGSEA. V was clipped by 3 bases and J by 7 bases; unmatched bases: 5. The CDR3 has 13 residues. The CDR3 region has the DNA TGCAGCGTTGACGACGGGGGGGCAAATGAGCAGTTCTTC. Translated: CSVDDGGANEQFF.

V usage is TRBV6-2 or TRBV6-3 and J usage is TRBJ2-3; 8 nucleotides agree with TRBD2. CDR3 length equals 16 residues. Germline loops: CDR1 MNHEY, CDR2 SVGEGT. The junction had 10 bases not matched to a gene; V was cut back by 2 bases and J by 6 bases. CDR3 nucleotides: TGTGCCAGCAGTTACGAAGACAGCGGGGGCCTTGATACGCAGTATTTT. Encoded protein: CASSYEDSGGLDTQYF.

The chain uses TRBV29-1 and TRBJ2-1; 11 nucleotides align to TRBD2. Germline V gene sequence: CDR1 SQVTM, CDR2 ANQGSEA. With V trimmed by 3 bases and J by 6 bases, 13 bases remained unmatched. The length of the CDR3 is 17 residues. The CDR3 loop is CSVDGVAGGPRPNEQFF. Here the CDR3 DNA reads TGCAGCGTTGACGGGGTAGCGGGGGGGCCCCGGCCCAATGAGCAGTTCTTC.

The chain carries TRBV2 and TRBJ2-4, with unresolved D. The CDR3 spans 15 residues. CDR1 SNHLY and CDR2 FYNNEI come from the germline V gene. V dropped 6 bases and J dropped 8 bases, with 20 bases sitting between them. This chain's CDR3 is CASSSDVEGNDIQYF. The CDR3 bases are TGTGCCAGCAGCTCCGACGTGGAAGGAAATGACATTCAGTACTTC. Together with reference TRBV2 and TRBJ2-4, the CDR3 gives the full variable domain: EPEVTQTPSHQVTQMGQEVILRCVPISNHLYFYWYRQILGQKVEFLVSFYNNEISEKSEIFDDQFSVERPDGSNFTLKIRSTKLEDSAMYFCASSSDVEGNDIQYFGAGTRLSVL.

This chain connects TRBV15 to TRBJ1-6, with D unresolved. Germline V gives CDR1 LNHNV, CDR2 YYDKDF (reference sequence). The CDR3 totals 15 residues. V lost 0 bases, J lost 9 bases, and 12 bases lay in between. CDR3 sequence: CATSRDREQFSPLHF. The CDR3 DNA is TGTGCCACCAGCAGAGATCGTGAACAATTTTCACCCCTCCACTTT.

This sequence joins TRBV9 and TRBJ1-2; 8 bases line up with TRBD1. CDR1 SGDLS and CDR2 YYNGEE come from the germline V gene. This CDR3 spans 12 amino acids. With V trimmed by 7 bases and J by 2 bases, 1 base remained unmatched. The CDR3 region has the DNA TGTGCCAGCTGGACAGGGAACTATGGCTACACCTTC. Its protein is CASWTGNYGYTF.

The rearrangement links TRBV3-1 to TRBJ2-5; D gene unclear. Matching the DNA end better, TRBJ2-7 makes the J call doubtful. The CDR3 consists of 13 residues. CDR1 and CDR2 from the germline V gene are LGHDT and YNNKEL (reference sequence). CDR3 nucleotide sequence: TGTGCCAGCAGCCAAGATGCGGCTTACGAGCAGTACTTC. It specifies CASSQDAAYEQYF.